This T cell receptor (beta chain) was recovered during a study of regulatory T cells in long-lasting Graves disease. J was trimmed by 11 bases and V by 4 bases; bases with no gene match: 20. The CDR3 is 17 amino acids. CDR1 SGHRS and CDR2 YFSETQ come from the germline V gene. This clonotype was seen a few times. One base away lies a much larger clone, so this may be a sequencing read error. Time point meaning: newly diagnosed GD, antithyroid drugs for less than 3 months. The TCR library was prepared using RNA isolated from PBMCs. Graves' disease diagnoses followed American Thyroid Association guidelines. With iRepertoire HTBI primers and Arm-PCR of CDR3 regions, TCR beta libraries were built. One entry per CDR3 protein results from TCRdb running MiXCR on the multiplex PCR reads. The sample holds about 500,000 distinct CDR3 sequences; about 12% are singletons and the top ten take 7.5% to 9%. The same sample was also studied in work on T cells in Graves' hyperthyroidism and ophthalmopathy.

This chain joins TRBV5-1 and TRBJ2-1, with 8 positions matching TRBD2. The sequence was obtained from a woman younger than 45 with Graves disease. The specimen was peripheral blood mononuclear cells (PBMCs), collected at new diagnosis, from a patient treated with antithyroid drugs. CDR3 protein: CASSTVPGLVVWNQQFF. The CDR3 DNA reads TGCGCCAGCAGCACAGTGCCGGGACTAGTTGTGTGGAATCAGCAGTTCTTC.